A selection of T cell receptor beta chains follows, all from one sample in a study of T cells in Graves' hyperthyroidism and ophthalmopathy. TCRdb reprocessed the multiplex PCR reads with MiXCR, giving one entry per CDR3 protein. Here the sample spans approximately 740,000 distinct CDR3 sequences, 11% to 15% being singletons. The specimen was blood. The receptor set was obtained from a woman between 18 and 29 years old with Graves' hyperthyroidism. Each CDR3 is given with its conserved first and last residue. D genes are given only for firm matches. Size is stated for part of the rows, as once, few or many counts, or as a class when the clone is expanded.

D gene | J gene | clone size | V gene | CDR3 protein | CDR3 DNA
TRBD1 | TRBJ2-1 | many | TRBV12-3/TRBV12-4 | CASSLAGRGSYNEQFF | TGTGCCAGCAGTTTAGCGGGCAGGGGGTCCTACAATGAGCAGTTCTTC
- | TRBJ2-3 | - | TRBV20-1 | CSASAGTSTDTQYF | TGCAGTGCTAGCGCCGGGACTAGCACAGATACGCAGTATTTT
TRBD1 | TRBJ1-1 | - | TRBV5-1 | CASSHRTGGWNTEAFF | TGCGCCAGCAGCCACCGGACAGGGGGCTGGAACACTGAAGCTTTCTTT
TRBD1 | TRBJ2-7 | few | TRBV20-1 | CSARGQGIPYEQYF | TGCAGTGCTAGGGGACAGGGCATTCCCTACGAGCAGTACTTC
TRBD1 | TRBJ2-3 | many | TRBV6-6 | CASSYSWDREADTQYF | TGTGCCAGCAGTTACTCTTGGGACAGGGAAGCAGATACGCAGTATTTT
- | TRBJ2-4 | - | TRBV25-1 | CASGPSLAKNIQYF | TGTGCCAGCGGACCCTCCCTAGCCAAAAACATTCAGTACTTC
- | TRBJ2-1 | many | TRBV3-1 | CASSQSDEQFF | TGTGCCAGCAGCCAGTCGGATGAGCAGTTCTTC
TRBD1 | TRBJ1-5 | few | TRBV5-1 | CASSTTGNQPQHF | TGCGCCAGCAGCACGACAGGGAATCAGCCCCAGCATTTT
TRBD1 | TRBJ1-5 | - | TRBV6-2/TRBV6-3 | CASSPGTGLYSNQPQHF | TGTGCCAGCAGTCCCGGGACAGGGTTGTACAGCAATCAGCCCCAGCATTTT
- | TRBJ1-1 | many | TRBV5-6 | CASSFPGTNTEAFF | TGTGCCAGCAGCTTTCCGGGTACCAACACTGAAGCTTTCTTT
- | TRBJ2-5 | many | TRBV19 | CASSTEGGPQETQYF | TGTGCCAGTAGTACGGAAGGGGGTCCCCAAGAGACCCAGTACTTC
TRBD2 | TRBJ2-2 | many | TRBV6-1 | CASSDPATSRELFF | TGTGCCAGCAGTGACCCTGCGACTAGCCGGGAGCTGTTTTTT
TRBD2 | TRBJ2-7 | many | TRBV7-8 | CASSGSGVYSSYEQYF | TGTGCCAGCAGCGGAAGCGGGGTCTACAGCTCCTACGAGCAGTACTTC
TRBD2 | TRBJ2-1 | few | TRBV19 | CASSIVPSGSMDEQFF | TGTGCCAGTAGTATAGTTCCTAGCGGGAGTATGGATGAGCAGTTCTTC
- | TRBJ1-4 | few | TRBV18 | CASSPGRSLTNEKLFF | TGTGCCAGCTCACCAGGCAGGTCTCTCACTAATGAAAAACTGTTTTTT
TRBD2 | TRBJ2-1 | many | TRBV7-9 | CASTSGAGGPYNEQFF | TGTGCCAGCACTAGCGGAGCGGGAGGGCCCTACAATGAGCAGTTCTTC
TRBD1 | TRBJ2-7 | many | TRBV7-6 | CASSSLKDRTPYEQYF | TGTGCCAGCAGCTCATTAAAGGACAGGACTCCCTACGAGCAGTACTTC
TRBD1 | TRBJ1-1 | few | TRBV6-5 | CAGSFLGQGKNTEAFF | TGTGCCGGCAGTTTCCTTGGACAGGGCAAAAACACTGAAGCTTTCTTT
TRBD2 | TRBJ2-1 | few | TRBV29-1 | CSVGSTSRYNEQFF | TGCAGCGTGGGGTCGACTAGCCGTTACAATGAGCAGTTCTTC
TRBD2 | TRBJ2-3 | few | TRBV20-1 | CSASLAGLDTQYF | TGCAGTGCTAGTCTAGCGGGCTTAGATACGCAGTATTTT
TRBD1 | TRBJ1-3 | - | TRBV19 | CASSLQGGHTIYF | TGTGCCAGTAGTCTGCAGGGGGGGCACACCATATATTTT
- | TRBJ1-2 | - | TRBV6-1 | CASSEAGVNYGYTF | TGTGCCAGCAGTGAAGCGGGGGTGAACTATGGCTACACCTTC
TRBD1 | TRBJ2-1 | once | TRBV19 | CASSLNRDRGNEQFF | TGTGCCAGTAGTCTTAACCGGGACAGGGGAAATGAGCAGTTCTTC
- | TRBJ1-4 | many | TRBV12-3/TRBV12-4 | CASSHGQTNEKLFF | TGTGCCAGCAGTCATGGGCAGACTAATGAAAAACTGTTTTTT
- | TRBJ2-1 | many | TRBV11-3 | CASRKGNEQFF | TGTGCCAGCAGGAAGGGTAATGAGCAGTTCTTC
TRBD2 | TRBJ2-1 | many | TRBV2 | CASNPGLAGAEQFF | TGTGCCAGCAACCCGGGACTAGCGGGAGCTGAGCAGTTCTTC
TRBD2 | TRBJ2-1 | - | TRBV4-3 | CASSQATSGSLGNEQFF | TGCGCCAGCAGCCAAGCTACTAGCGGGAGTTTGGGCAATGAGCAGTTCTTC
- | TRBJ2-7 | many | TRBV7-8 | CASSLVGDLLSYEQYF | TGTGCCAGCAGCTTAGTGGGGGACCTCCTCTCCTACGAGCAGTACTTC
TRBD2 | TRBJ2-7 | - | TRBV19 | CASKPSSGETGQYF | TGTGCCAGTAAACCATCTAGCGGAGAGACCGGGCAGTACTTC
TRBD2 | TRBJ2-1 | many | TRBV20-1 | CSAKGGGGTKQFF | TGCAGTGCTAAGGGCGGGGGAGGTACTAAGCAGTTCTTC
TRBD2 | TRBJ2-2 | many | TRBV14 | CASSHFGLAGGGTGELFF | TGTGCCAGCAGCCACTTCGGACTAGCGGGAGGAGGTACCGGGGAGCTGTTTTTT
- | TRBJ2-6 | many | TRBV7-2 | CASRSFGSGRQSGANVLTF | TGTGCCAGCAGATCCTTTGGGTCAGGGCGCCAATCTGGGGCCAACGTCCTGACTTTC
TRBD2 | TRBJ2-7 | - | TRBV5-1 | CASSLKGTSVYEQYF | TGCGCCAGCAGCTTGAAGGGGACTAGCGTGTACGAGCAGTACTTC
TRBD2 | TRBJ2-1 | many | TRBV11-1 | CASSSSSGSGSWVEQFF | TGTGCCAGCAGCTCCTCGAGCGGGAGCGGGAGCTGGGTTGAGCAGTTCTTC
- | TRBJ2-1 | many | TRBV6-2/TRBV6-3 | CASRHRFRGGYNEQFF | TGTGCCAGCAGACACAGGTTTAGGGGGGGCTACAATGAGCAGTTCTTC
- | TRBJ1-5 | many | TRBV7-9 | CASSLESNSNQPQHF | TGTGCCAGCAGCTTAGAGTCAAATAGCAATCAGCCCCAGCATTTT
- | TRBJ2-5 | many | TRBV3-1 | CASSRSSVETQYF | TGTGCCAGCAGCAGATCCTCGGTGGAGACCCAGTACTTC